The T cell receptor (beta chain) under discussion was sequenced for a study of blood T cell repertoires in COVID-19. The overall study: Specimens from acute and convalescent COVID-19 originated in the United States, Italy and Spain. Nucleic acid was either cDNA or gDNA, and it came from T cells, B-cell-depleted T cells, or PBMCs.

Authors' methods: Reference gene primer amplification gave nucleated cell count estimates. Method: immunoSEQ multiplex PCR; TCRdb's copy keeps in-frame clones and lacks some. V and J calls and clone size follow that table, whereas D and trimming were derived from the DNA. The table includes some 120,000 clones, 65% to 90% detected once. CDR1 LGHNA and CDR2 YSLEER come from the germline V gene. This CDR3 has 17 residues. The trim removed 2 bases at V and 0 bases at J, leaving 7 bases unmatched. The chain uses TRBV4-3 and TRBJ1-2; TRBD1 matches 9 bases. The sample comprised peripheral blood. The source is a human donor in a cohort sampled during active COVID-19. The CDR3 spells CASSQPGTGKANYGYTF. As DNA, the CDR3 is TGCGCCAGCAGCCAACCTGGGACAGGGAAGGCTAACTATGGCTACACCTTC.